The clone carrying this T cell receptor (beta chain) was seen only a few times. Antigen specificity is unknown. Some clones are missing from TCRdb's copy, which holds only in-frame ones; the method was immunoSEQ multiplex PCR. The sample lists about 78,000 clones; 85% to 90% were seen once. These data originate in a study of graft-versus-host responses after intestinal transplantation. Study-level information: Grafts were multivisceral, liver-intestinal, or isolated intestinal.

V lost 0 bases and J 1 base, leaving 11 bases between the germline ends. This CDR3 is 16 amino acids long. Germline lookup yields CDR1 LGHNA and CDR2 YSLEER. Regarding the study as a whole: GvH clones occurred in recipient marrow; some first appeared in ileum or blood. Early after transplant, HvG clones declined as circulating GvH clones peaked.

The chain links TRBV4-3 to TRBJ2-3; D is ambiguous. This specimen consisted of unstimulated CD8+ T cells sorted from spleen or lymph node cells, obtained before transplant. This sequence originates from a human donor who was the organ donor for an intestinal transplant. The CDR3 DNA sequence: TGCGCCAGCAGCCAAGACTTAGGCGGCGGCACAGATACGCAGTATTTT. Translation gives CASSQDLGGGTDTQYF.